The source of this TCR beta chain is a study of T cell changes during pregnancy in multiple sclerosis. Germline-derived CDR1 and CDR2 are SEHNR and FQNEAQ (reference sequence). The CDR3 has 13 residues. Trimming pared 5 bases from V and 8 bases from J, leaving 12 bases between. The repertoire was sequenced with immunoSEQ multiplex PCR; TCRdb's copy has only in-frame clones and lacks some. The sample records some 40,000 clones, approximately 94% being singletons. Sample: CD4+ T cells from peripheral blood mononuclear cells, taken after pregnancy. The chain employs TRBV7-9 and TRBJ1-4, with a tentative D call TRBD1 (5 bases). The TCR originated in a female donor with multiple sclerosis, enrolled in a pregnancy study. CDR3 amino acids: CASSTLGGEKLFF. CDR3 DNA sequence: TGTGCCAGCAGCACCCTGGGGGGGGAAAAACTGTTTTTT.